This TCR beta chain is from a study of CD8+ T cells in alopecia areata. At the level of the study: Treated individuals took tofacitinib by mouth, 5 to 10 mg twice daily. Study results and limitations: Clarity of TCR sharing across patients fell short of that in mice, possibly HLA-related.

cDNA serving as the sequencing template came from extracted, reverse transcribed RNA. Generated by immunoSEQ multiplex PCR, the TCRdb table keeps only in-frame clones and is missing some. The sample records about 220,000 clones, more than 45% being singletons. The treatment: oral pan-JAK inhibitor, 5-10 mg twice daily. The researchers isolated CD4+ and CD8+ T cells from PBMCs by sorting. This clone was counted between two and nine times. As yet, its antigen is unknown. Germline V gene sequence: CDR1 SEHNR, CDR2 FQNEAQ (reference sequence). This CDR3 spans 14 amino acids. Trimming removed 5 bases from V and 7 bases from J, with 14 bases in between.

V is TRBV7-9 and J is TRBJ1-4; D unresolved. Sequencing used CD4+ T cells sorted from blood, obtained at week 4, from a patient treated with tofacitinib. This receptor was obtained from a human donor with alopecia areata. Written as DNA, the CDR3 is TGTGCCAGCAGCCCACACGGTACGACTGAAAAACTGTTTTTT. Its translation: CASSPHGTTEKLFF.